The clone carrying this TCR beta chain was seen more than once but under ten times. Here immunoSEQ multiplex PCR was the method, and the copy in TCRdb shows in-frame clones only, minus some. The sample includes 200,000 to 250,000 clones, more than 60% of them seen just once. The CDR3 has 13 residues. V was clipped by 2 bases and J by 4 bases, with 8 bases between them. The sample is drawn from a study of blood T cell repertoires in COVID-19. Study at large: Researchers got acute and convalescent COVID-19 samples from the United States, Italy and Spain. Sample material is recorded as cDNA or gDNA derived from T cells, B-cell-depleted T cells, or PBMCs.

This chain uses TRBV12-3 or TRBV12-4 with TRBJ1-1; TRBD1 is a possible D gene (5 bases). The receptor's source is a woman aged 40 to 50 with active or convalescent COVID-19. Sequenced: peripheral blood. CDR3 sequence (DNA): TGTGCCAGCAGTTTAATAGGGGTCACTGAAGCTTTCTTT. Protein: CASSLIGVTEAFF.